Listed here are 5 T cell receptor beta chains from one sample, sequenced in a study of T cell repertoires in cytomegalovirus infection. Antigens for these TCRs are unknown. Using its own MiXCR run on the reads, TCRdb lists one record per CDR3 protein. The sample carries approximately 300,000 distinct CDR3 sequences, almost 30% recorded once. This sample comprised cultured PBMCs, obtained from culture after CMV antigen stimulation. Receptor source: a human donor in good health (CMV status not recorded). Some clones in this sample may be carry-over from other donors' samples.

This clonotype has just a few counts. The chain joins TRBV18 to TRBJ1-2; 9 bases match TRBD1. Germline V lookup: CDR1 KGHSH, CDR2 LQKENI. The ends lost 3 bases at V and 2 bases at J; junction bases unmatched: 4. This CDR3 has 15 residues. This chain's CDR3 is CASSPGQGLNYGYTF. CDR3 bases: TGTGCCAGCTCACCGGGACAGGGACTAAACTATGGCTACACCTTC.

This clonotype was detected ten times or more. The CDR3 DNA is TGTGCCAGCAGCTTAGCCCCCGGGACCTACAATGAGCAGTTCTTC. Encoded protein: CASSLAPGTYNEQFF. The chain uses TRBV7-8 and TRBJ2-1, with D possibly matching TRBD2 (5 bases). This CDR3 has 15 amino acids. CDR1 is SGHVS and CDR2 is FQNEAQ in the germline V gene. The V gene lost 0 bases and the J gene lost 2 bases, with 8 bases spanning the gap.

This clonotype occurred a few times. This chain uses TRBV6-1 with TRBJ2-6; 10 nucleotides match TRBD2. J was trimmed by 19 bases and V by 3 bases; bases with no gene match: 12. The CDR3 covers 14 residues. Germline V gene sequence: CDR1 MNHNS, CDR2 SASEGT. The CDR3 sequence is CASSEPGLATGETF. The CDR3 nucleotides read TGTGCCAGCAGTGAGCCGGGACTAGCGACTGGAGAAACTTTC.

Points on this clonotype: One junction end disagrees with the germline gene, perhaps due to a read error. The CDR3 sequence: CANSLSQGANEQFF. The CDR3 coding sequence is TGTGCCAACAGCTTGTCGCAGGGGGCTAATGAGCAGTTCTTC. V is TRBV7-8 and J is TRBJ2-1, with 8 bases aligning to TRBD1. Looked up from germline, CDR1 is SGHVS and CDR2 is FQNEAQ. The CDR3 length is 14 residues.

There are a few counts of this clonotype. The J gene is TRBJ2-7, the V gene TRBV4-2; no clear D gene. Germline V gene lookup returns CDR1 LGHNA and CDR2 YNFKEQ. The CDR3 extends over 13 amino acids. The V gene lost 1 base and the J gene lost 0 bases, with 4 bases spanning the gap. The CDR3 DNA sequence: TGTGCCAGCAGCCAAGCTTACTCCTACGAGCAGTACTTC. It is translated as CASSQAYSYEQYF.